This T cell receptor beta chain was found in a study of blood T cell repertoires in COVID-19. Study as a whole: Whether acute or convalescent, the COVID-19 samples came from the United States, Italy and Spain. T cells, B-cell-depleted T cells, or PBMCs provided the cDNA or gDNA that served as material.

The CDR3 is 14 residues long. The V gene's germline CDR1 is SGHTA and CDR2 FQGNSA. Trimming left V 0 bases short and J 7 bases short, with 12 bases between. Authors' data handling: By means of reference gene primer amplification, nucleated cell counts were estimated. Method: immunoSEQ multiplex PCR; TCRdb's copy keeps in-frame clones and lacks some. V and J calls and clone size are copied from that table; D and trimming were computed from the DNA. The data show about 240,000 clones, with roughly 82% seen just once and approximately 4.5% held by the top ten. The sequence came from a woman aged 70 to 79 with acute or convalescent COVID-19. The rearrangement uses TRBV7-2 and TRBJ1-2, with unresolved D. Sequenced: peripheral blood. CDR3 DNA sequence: TGTGCCAGCAGCTTAGCGCGGGCGGGCCCTGGCTACACCTTC. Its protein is CASSLARAGPGYTF.